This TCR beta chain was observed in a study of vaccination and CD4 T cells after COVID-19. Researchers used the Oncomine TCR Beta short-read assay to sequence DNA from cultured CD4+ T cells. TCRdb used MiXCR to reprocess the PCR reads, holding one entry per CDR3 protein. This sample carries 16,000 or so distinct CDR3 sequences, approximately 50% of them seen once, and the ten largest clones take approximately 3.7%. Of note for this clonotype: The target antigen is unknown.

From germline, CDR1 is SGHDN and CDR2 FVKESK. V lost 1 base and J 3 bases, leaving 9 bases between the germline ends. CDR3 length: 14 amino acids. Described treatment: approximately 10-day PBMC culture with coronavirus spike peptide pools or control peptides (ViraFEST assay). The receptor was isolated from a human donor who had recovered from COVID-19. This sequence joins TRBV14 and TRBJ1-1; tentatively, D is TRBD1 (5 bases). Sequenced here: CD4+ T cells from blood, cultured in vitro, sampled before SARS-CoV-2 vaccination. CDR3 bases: TGTGCCAGCAGCCAAGTAACGGGGGACACTGAAGCTTTCTTT. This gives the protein CASSQVTGDTEAFF.